This T cell receptor beta chain was captured by sequencing in a study of T cell repertoires in cytomegalovirus infection (dated by TCRdb to between 2018 and 2021). Looking at the study overall: Alongside well-studied HLA-B-restricted epitopes, the peptide stimulations were aimed at recently identified HLA-C-restricted CMV epitopes, whose presentation resists viral immunomodulation. Donor HLA type was relevant to the analysis, because carriage of CMV infection together with the matching HLA type was indicated by public TCR beta signatures. The paper as a whole reports these results and caveats: The ex vivo response was dominated by HLA-C-restricted CMV-specific TCR beta clonotypes, which also provided the single most frequent clonotype in two of eight donors. Carriers of CMV infection plus the relevant HLA type were discriminated by the cumulative frequency of public TCR beta family members in the study cohort and in an independent roughly 340-donor cohort.

About this clonotype: Its antigen is unknown. No qualities accompany the bases; no much larger clone lies one base away.

Data came from an Illumina HiSeq 1500. The public reads were reanalyzed by TCRdb: fastp trimming at Q25, MiXCR alignment, in-frame beta chains only. All rows with the same CDR3 protein become a single entry with the most common DNA and genes. The sample data list 550,000 to 700,000 distinct CDR3 sequences, and approximately 40% of these were observed just once. The ten largest make up 40% to 60% of the sample. The sample's treatment or condition label, in plain terms: in vitro stimulation with specific CMV peptide epitopes to enrich CMV-specific T cells. V is shortened by 6 bases, J by 9 bases, and the region joining them spans 23 bases. The CDR3 runs 14 residues from the cysteine to the phenylalanine. This entry keeps only the CDR3 DNA: 42 bases, framed from base 1. Sequences SQVTM (CDR1) and ANQGSEA (CDR2) are obtained from the germline V gene.

Here the chain combines TRBV29-1 and TRBJ2-5; D gene: possibly TRBD2, on 5 matching bases. This sequence originates from a human donor in good health (CMV status not recorded). Some clones in this sample may be carry-over from other donors' samples. Specimen: cultured PBMCs, collected from culture after CMV antigen stimulation. The DNA reads TGCAGCGTCGCCGATCCAGGACTGGGTTTGGCCCAGTACTTC. Translated, it gives CSVADPGLGLAQYF.